One and the same sample provided the 4 T cell receptor beta chains below, sequenced in a study of patients and donors after allogeneic stem cell transplantation. TCRdb analysed the RT-PCR reads with MiXCR anew, one entry per CDR3 protein. The data hold some 200,000 distinct CDR3 sequences, with around two fifths observed a single time. Material: blood, either unsorted or a sorted T cell fraction (not recorded which). The receptors shown here come from a human donor who was either an allogeneic HSCT recipient or a stem cell or donor lymphocyte infusion donor (not recorded which). It is not recorded whose cells these are; they may come from a transplant donor.

The chain is built from TRBV6-5 and TRBJ2-7, with 8 nucleotides matching TRBD1. Germline-derived CDR1 and CDR2 are MNHEY and SVGAGI. The V and J ends lost 4 bases and 1 base, in that order; junction bases with no gene match: 3. The CDR3 is 14 residues long. CDR3 region: CASSSGQGSYEQYF. The CDR3, as DNA: TGTGCCAGCAGTTCCGGACAGGGTTCCTACGAGCAGTACTTC.

The V gene is TRBV7-9, the J gene TRBJ2-1; 7 bases fit TRBD1. V trimming: 6 bases; J trimming: 7 bases; junction bases outside the gene matches: 3. Per the germline V gene, CDR1 is SEHNR and CDR2 is FQNEAQ (reference sequence). The CDR3 covers 12 residues. CDR3 coding DNA: TGTGCCAGCAGACCACAGGGGAATGAGCAGTTCTTC. Its translation: CASRPQGNEQFF. The whole variable domain, filled in from reference TRBV7-9 and TRBJ2-1, reads DTGVSQNPRHKITKRGQNVTFRCDPISEHNRLYWYRQTLGQGPEFLTYFQNEAQLEKSRLLSDRFSAERPKGSFSTLEIQRTEQGDSAMYLCASRPQGNEQFFGPGTRLTVL.

The rearrangement uses TRBV5-5 and TRBJ2-1; D gene ambiguous. With 2 bases removed from V and 0 bases from J, the gap between germline ends came to 6 bases. Germline CDR1 and CDR2: SGHKS and YYEKEE (reference sequence). The CDR3 has 14 residues. CDR3 amino acids: CASSFLSSYNEQFF. In nucleotides, the CDR3 is TGTGCCAGCAGCTTCCTGAGCTCCTACAATGAGCAGTTCTTC.

This chain uses TRBV20-1 with TRBJ2-3; 9 bases are shared with TRBD2. V lost 4 bases and J lost 5; bases outside the gene matches: 13. This CDR3 region has 16 residues. The germline V gene has CDR1 DFQATT and CDR2 SNEGSKA (reference sequence). The CDR3 DNA reads TGCAGTGCTACGGGGGACGTTAGCGGGAGAGTAGATACGCAGTATTTT. This sequence encodes CSATGDVSGRVDTQYF.